The table lists the clone carrying this TCR beta chain with a few counts. Generation of TCR cDNA used 5'RACE template switching (which added a universal primer site and UMIs). TCRdb reanalysed the 5' RACE reads using MiXCR and keeps one entry per CDR3 protein. The profile shows hundreds of thousands of distinct CDR3 sequences, about 12% of them singletons. The CDR3 covers 12 residues. Between the trimmed V and J ends, which lost 7 bases and 2 bases, there was a span of 8 bases. Per the germline V gene, CDR1 is SNHLY and CDR2 is FYNNEI. This specimen comes from a study of T cells after yellow fever vaccination.

Sequencing used PBMCs, obtained on the day of the yellow fever booster vaccination. The rearrangement joins TRBV2 to TRBJ2-5; the D is unclear. This receptor was taken from a man aged 25-45 years who received the YFV17D yellow fever vaccine. CDR3 nucleotides: TGTGCCAGCAAAACAGCGCAAGAGACCCAGTACTTC. Protein product: CASKTAQETQYF.